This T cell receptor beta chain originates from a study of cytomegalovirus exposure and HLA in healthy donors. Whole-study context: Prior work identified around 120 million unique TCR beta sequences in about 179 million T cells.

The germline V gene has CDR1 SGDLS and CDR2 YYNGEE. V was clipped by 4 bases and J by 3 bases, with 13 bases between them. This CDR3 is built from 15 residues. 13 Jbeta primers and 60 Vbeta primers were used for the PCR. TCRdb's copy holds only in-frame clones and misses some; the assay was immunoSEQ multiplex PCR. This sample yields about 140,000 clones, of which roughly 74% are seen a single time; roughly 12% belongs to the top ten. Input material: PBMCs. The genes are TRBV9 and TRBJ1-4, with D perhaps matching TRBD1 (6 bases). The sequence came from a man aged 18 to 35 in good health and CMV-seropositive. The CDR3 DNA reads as TGTGCCAGCAGCACAGGACAGTATCCTAATGAAAAACTGTTTTTT. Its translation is CASSTGQYPNEKLFF. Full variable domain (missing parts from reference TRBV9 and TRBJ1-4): DSGVTQTPKHLITATGQRVTLRCSPRSGDLSVYWYQQSLDQGLQFLIQYYNGEERAKGNILERFSAQQFPDLHSELNLSSLELGDSALYFCASSTGQYPNEKLFFGSGTQLSVL.